What follows are 5 T cell receptor beta chains derived from one specimen sequenced in a study of blood T cell repertoires in COVID-19 (TCRdb year 2020). The protocol used for the library was the immunoSEQ multiplex PCR assay. Not all clones reach the TCRdb copy of this immuneACCESS table, which keeps in-frame sequences only. Checked studies attribute under half of the gap to unresolved V genes and leave the rest unexplained. The sample table shows a few hundred thousand clones, and around nine tenths are seen once. The top ten hold around a tenth of the sample. Sequencing input: PBMCs or T cells enriched from blood (not recorded which). These receptors were collected from a woman between 40 and 50 years old who had recovered from COVID-19.

The rearrangement uses TRBV18 and TRBJ1-1, with D uncertain. This CDR3 is 14 amino acids long. Germline values: CDR1 KGHSH, CDR2 LQKENI. The germline V and J ends were trimmed by 0 bases and 3 bases, with 8 bases remaining between them. The CDR3 loop reads CASSPPLRDTEAFF. CDR3 DNA: TGTGCCAGCTCACCACCGTTGAGAGACACTGAAGCTTTCTTT.

The chain carries TRBV28 and TRBJ2-7; a possible D gene is TRBD2 (5 bases). CDR1 and CDR2 from the germline V gene are MDHEN and SYDVKM. CDR3 length: 15 residues. The V and J ends lost 4 bases and 5 bases respectively, with 18 bases between them. The CDR3, as DNA: TGTGCCAGCAGTTCGGATCTGACTACCGGTGACGAGCAGTACTTC. Translated, it gives CASSSDLTTGDEQYF.

V and J are TRBV6-5 and TRBJ2-4; 11 bases are a match to TRBD2. Germline assignment: CDR1 MNHEY and CDR2 SVGAGI. This CDR3 spans 15 amino acids. V was clipped by 6 bases and J by 6 bases; unmatched bases: 7. The CDR3, as DNA: TGTGCCAGCAGCACTAGCGGGAGCGGGCGAAACATTCAGTACTTC. Its protein is CASSTSGSGRNIQYF.

The gene calls are TRBV9 and TRBJ1-1, with a tentative D call TRBD1 (6 bases). Germline CDR1 is SGDLS and CDR2 is YYNGEE. The CDR3 is made up of 13 amino acids. Trimming took off 4 bases at V and 6 bases at J, with 13 bases between the two ends. The CDR3, as DNA: TGTGCCAGCAGCTTAAGGGAGGGGGCTGAAGCTTTCTTT. Translating gives CASSLREGAEAFF.

The DNA for the CDR3 is TGTGCCAGCAGCCCGGACAAGAACACCGGGGAGCTGTTTTTT. Encoded protein: CASSPDKNTGELFF. The chain combines TRBV25-1 with TRBJ2-2; possible D gene TRBD1, 5 bases. Germline values: CDR1 MGHDK, CDR2 SYGVNS. The CDR3 is 14 amino acids. The V gene lost 6 bases and the J gene lost 1 base, with 9 bases spanning the gap.